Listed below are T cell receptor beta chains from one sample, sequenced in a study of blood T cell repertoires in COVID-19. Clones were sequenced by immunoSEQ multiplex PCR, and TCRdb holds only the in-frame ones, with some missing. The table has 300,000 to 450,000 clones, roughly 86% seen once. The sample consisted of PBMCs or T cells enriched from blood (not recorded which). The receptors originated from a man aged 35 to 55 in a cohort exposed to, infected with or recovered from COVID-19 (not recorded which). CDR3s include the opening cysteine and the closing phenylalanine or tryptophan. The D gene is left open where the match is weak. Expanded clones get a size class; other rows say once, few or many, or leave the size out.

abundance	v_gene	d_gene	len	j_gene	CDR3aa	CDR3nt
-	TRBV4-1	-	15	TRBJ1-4	CASSQDPGANEKLFF	TGCGCCAGCAGCCAAGATCCAGGGGCGAATGAAAAACTGTTTTTT
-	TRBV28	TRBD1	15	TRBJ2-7	CASSDPGQGENEQYF	TGTGCCAGCAGTGATCCGGGACAGGGCGAAAACGAGCAGTACTTC
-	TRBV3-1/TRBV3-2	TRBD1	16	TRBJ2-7	CASSTRGRGSPYEQYF	TGTGCCAGCAGCACAAGGGGCAGGGGGTCCCCCTACGAGCAGTACTTC
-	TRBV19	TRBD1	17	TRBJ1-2	CASSMTGTGSSGNGYTF	TGTGCCAGTAGTATGACCGGGACAGGGAGCAGCGGAAATGGCTACACCTTC
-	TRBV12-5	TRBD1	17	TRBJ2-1	CASGAQKTGANYNEQFF	TGTGCTAGTGGGGCTCAAAAAACAGGGGCGAACTACAATGAGCAGTTCTTC
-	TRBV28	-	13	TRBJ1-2	CASSFLRVEGYTF	TGTGCCAGCAGTTTTCTCAGGGTCGAAGGCTACACCTTC
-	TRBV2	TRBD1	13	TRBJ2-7	CASRNRGTYEQYF	TGTGCCAGCAGGAACAGGGGGACCTACGAGCAGTACTTC
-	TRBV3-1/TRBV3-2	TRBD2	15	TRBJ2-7	CASSQGAGVPYEQYF	TGTGCCAGCAGCCAAGGGGCGGGAGTCCCCTACGAGCAGTACTTC
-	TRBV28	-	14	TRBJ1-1	CASSLWEGRTEAFF	TGTGCCAGCAGTTTATGGGAGGGCAGGACTGAAGCTTTCTTT
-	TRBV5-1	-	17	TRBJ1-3	CASSFAPTTVYGNTIYF	TGCGCCAGCAGCTTCGCCCCAACTACGGTGTATGGAAACACCATATATTTT
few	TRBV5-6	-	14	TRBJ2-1	CASSLGTGRNEQFF	TGTGCCAGCAGCTTAGGTACAGGGAGAAATGAGCAGTTCTTC
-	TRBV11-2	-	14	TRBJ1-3	CASSLDHSGNTIYF	TGTGCCAGCAGCTTAGATCACTCTGGAAACACCATATATTTT
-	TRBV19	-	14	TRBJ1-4	CASFTGSLGEKLFF	TGTGCCAGTTTCACAGGGTCCCTAGGTGAAAAACTGTTTTTT
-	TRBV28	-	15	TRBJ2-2	CASSLSSLNTGELFF	TGTGCCAGCAGTTTATCTTCACTTAACACCGGGGAGCTGTTTTTT
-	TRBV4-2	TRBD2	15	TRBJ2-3	CASTETSGNPDTQYF	TGTGCCAGCACGGAAACTAGCGGGAACCCAGATACGCAGTATTTT
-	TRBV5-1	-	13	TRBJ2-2	CASSLAFTGELFF	TGCGCCAGCAGCTTGGCATTCACCGGGGAGCTGTTTTTT
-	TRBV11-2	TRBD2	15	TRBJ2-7	CASREPTSGSFEQYF	TGTGCCAGCAGGGAACCGACTAGCGGGAGTTTCGAGCAGTACTTC
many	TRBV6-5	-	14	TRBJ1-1	CASSRLTMNTEAFF	TGTGCCAGCAGTCGACTGACGATGAACACTGAAGCTTTCTTT
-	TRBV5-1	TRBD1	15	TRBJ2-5	CASSQRTGEQETQYF	TGCGCCAGCAGCCAACGGACAGGAGAACAAGAGACCCAGTACTTC
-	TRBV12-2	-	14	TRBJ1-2	CASRPGLVNYGYTF	TGTGCAAGTCGCCCGGGACTTGTTAACTATGGCTACACCTTC
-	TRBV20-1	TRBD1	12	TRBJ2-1	CSASEGAGEQFF	TGCAGTGCTAGTGAGGGGGCCGGTGAGCAGTTCTTC
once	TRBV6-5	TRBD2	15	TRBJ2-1	CASSYSSGIYNEQFF	TGTGCCAGCAGTTACTCCAGCGGGATTTACAATGAGCAGTTCTTC
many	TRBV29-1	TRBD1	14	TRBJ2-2	CSVKGQGGSGELFF	TGCAGCGTCAAGGGACAGGGCGGATCAGGGGAGCTGTTTTTT
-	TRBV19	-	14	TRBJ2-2	CASKRTTNTGELFF	TGTGCCAGTAAACGGACTACTAACACCGGGGAGCTGTTTTTT
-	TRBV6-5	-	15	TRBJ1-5	CASSYGSRPDQPQHF	TGTGCCAGCAGTTACGGGAGCCGGCCCGATCAGCCCCAGCATTTT
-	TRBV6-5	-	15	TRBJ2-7	CASSYGAGYAYEQYF	TGTGCCAGCAGTTACGGTGCGGGCTACGCCTACGAGCAGTACTTC
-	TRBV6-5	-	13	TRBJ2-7	CASSYTTGFEQYF	TGTGCCAGCAGTTACACCACAGGGTTCGAGCAGTACTTC
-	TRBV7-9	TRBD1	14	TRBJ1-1	CASSSQGIYTEAFF	TGTGCCAGCAGCTCACAGGGGATTTACACTGAAGCTTTCTTT
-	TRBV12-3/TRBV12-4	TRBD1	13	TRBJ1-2	CASVNRGSYGYTF	TGTGCCAGCGTAAACAGGGGTAGCTATGGCTACACCTTC
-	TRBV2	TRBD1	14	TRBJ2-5	CASKVSGQGKTQYF	TGTGCCAGCAAGGTTTCGGGACAGGGGAAGACCCAGTACTTC
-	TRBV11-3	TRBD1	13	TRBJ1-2	CASSVTGGSGYTF	TGTGCCAGCAGCGTGACAGGGGGCTCTGGCTACACCTTC
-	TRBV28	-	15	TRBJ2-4	CASRERIYAKNIQYF	TGTGCCAGCAGGGAGAGAATTTATGCCAAAAACATTCAGTACTTC
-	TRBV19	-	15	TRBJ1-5	CASSIVGTVGQPQHF	TGTGCCAGTAGTATAGTAGGGACTGTCGGGCAGCCCCAGCATTTT
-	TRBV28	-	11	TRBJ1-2	CASSSPNGYTF	TGTGCCAGCAGTTCCCCCAATGGCTACACCTTC
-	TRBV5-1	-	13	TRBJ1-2	CASRPDSNYGYTF	TGCGCCAGCAGACCCGACAGTAACTATGGCTACACCTTC
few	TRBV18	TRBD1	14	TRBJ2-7	CASSPRTGEGEQYF	TGTGCCAGCTCACCCCGGACAGGGGAGGGCGAGCAGTACTTC
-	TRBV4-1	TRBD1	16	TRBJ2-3	CASSPTGTGVTDTQYF	TGCGCCAGCAGCCCCACCGGGACAGGGGTCACAGATACGCAGTATTTT
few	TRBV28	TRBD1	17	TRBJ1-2	CASSPPGQGAKSTGYTF	TGTGCCAGCAGCCCTCCGGGACAGGGGGCGAAGTCGACGGGCTACACCTTC
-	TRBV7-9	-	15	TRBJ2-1	CASSLRGRAYNEQFF	TGTGCCAGCAGCTTACGCGGAAGAGCCTACAATGAGCAGTTCTTC